Below, 22 T cell receptor beta chains from the same sample are listed, as sequenced in a study of blood T cell repertoires in COVID-19. Using immunoSEQ multiplex PCR, the repertoire was profiled, and TCRdb retains in-frame clones only, with some absent. The sample lists 120,000 or so clones; nearly 90% were seen once. Specimen: peripheral blood. These receptor sequences come from a human donor in a cohort sampled during active COVID-19.

The rearrangement links TRBV6-1 to TRBJ1-5, with D perhaps TRBD1 (6 bases). Between the trimmed V and J ends, which lost 4 bases and 0 bases, there was a span of 16 bases. This CDR3 is built from 17 residues. In germline, CDR1 is MNHNS, CDR2 SASEGT. CDR3 DNA: TGTGCCAGCAGTGGGTCATGGACAGACTATAGCAATCAGCCCCAGCATTTT. As protein: CASSGSWTDYSNQPQHF.

This chain joins TRBV3-1 (or the pseudogene TRBV3-2) and TRBJ2-1, with a tentative D call TRBD1 (6 bases). This CDR3 has 16 amino acids. V was cut by 5 bases and J by 4 bases, with 18 bases left in between. Germline-derived CDR1 and CDR2 are LGHDT and YNNKEL (reference sequence). CDR3 nucleotide sequence: TGTGCCAGCAGCGTACGACAGGTGGGTTCGTACAATGAGCAGTTCTTC. Protein product: CASSVRQVGSYNEQFF.

This clone was observed once. The chain joins TRBV5-1 to TRBJ2-1; 9 positions match TRBD2. Germline lookup yields CDR1 SGHRS and CDR2 YFSETQ. V was pared by 0 bases and J by 3 bases, with 7 bases of the junction left unmatched. The CDR3 spans 17 residues. The CDR3 loop is CASSLALTAGGYNEQFF. The CDR3 DNA reads TGCGCCAGCAGCTTGGCCCTGACAGCGGGGGGCTACAATGAGCAGTTCTTC. The entire variable domain, with the rest obtained from reference TRBV5-1 and TRBJ2-1, is as follows: KAGVTQTPRYLIKTRGQQVTLSCSPISGHRSVSWYQQTPGQGLQFLFEYFSETQRNKGNFPGRFSGRQFSNSRSEMNVSTLELGDSALYLCASSLALTAGGYNEQFFGPGTRLTVL.

The chain employs TRBV18 and TRBJ1-4; 8 nucleotides align to TRBD1. V trimming: 1 base; J trimming: 7 bases; junction bases outside the gene matches: 5. From germline, CDR1 is KGHSH and CDR2 LQKENI. The CDR3 is made up of 15 amino acids. CDR3 amino acids: CASSPQRTGREKLFF. The CDR3 coding sequence is TGTGCCAGCTCACCACAAAGGACAGGGCGTGAAAAACTGTTTTTT.

The J gene is TRBJ2-7, the V gene TRBV19; 10 positions agree with TRBD1. V shed 0 bases and J 3 bases; nucleotides not matched to a gene: 2. The CDR3 extends over 15 amino acids. Per germline, CDR1 LNHDA and CDR2 SQIVND (reference sequence). Written as DNA, the CDR3 is TGTGCCAGTAGTATAGAGGACAGGGGGTTCTACGAGCAGTACTTC. It codes for CASSIEDRGFYEQYF.

The gene calls are TRBV28 and TRBJ2-6; D remains unclear. This CDR3 spans 11 amino acids. Germline CDR1 is MDHEN and CDR2 is SYDVKM. Trimming stripped 8 bases from V and 13 bases from J, with 12 bases between. CDR3 loop: CASSSWAVLTF. The DNA for the CDR3 is TGTGCCAGCTCCAGCTGGGCAGTCCTGACTTTC.

This sequence joins TRBV7-3 and TRBJ1-1, with no clear D. Trimming removed 4 bases from V and 4 bases from J, with 10 bases in between. CDR1 and CDR2 (germline): SGHTA, FQGTGA. CDR3 size: 13 residues. The DNA for the CDR3 is TGTGCCAGCAGCTCTGGCAGAAGCACTGAAGCTTTCTTT. Protein: CASSSGRSTEAFF.

The chain is built from TRBV28 and TRBJ1-2; no firm D call. The germline CDR1 and CDR2 sequences are MDHEN and SYDVKM. Trimming pared 9 bases from V and 0 bases from J, leaving 8 bases between. The CDR3 contains 12 residues. The CDR3 region is CASRRANYGYTF. The CDR3 DNA reads as TGTGCCAGTCGCCGAGCTAACTATGGCTACACCTTC.

V gene TRBV4-1 combines with J gene TRBJ1-5, with a weak D call TRBD1 (5 bases). The CDR3 is 16 amino acids. With 3 bases removed from V and 2 bases from J, the gap between germline ends came to 14 bases. Germline V lookup: CDR1 MGHRA, CDR2 YSYEKL. This chain's CDR3 is CASSHPGARGNQPQHF. CDR3 DNA sequence: TGCGCCAGCAGCCACCCTGGGGCTCGGGGCAATCAGCCCCAGCATTTT.

The chain carries TRBV5-4 and TRBJ2-5, with TRBD2 matching 7 bases. Trimming at V came to 1 base and at J to 2 bases, leaving 5 bases not matched to a gene. This CDR3 contains 15 residues. Germline lookup yields CDR1 SGHNT and CDR2 YYREEE (reference sequence). The CDR3 DNA follows: TGTGCCAGCAGCTTGATCGGGGGGAGGCAAGAGACCCAGTACTTC. It specifies CASSLIGGRQETQYF. Full variable domain (rest looked up from reference TRBV5-4 and TRBJ2-5): ETGVTQSPTHLIKTRGQQVTLRCSSQSGHNTVSWYQQALGQGPQFIFQYYREEENGRGNFPPRFSGLQFPNYSSELNVNALELDDSALYLCASSLIGGRQETQYFGPGTRLLVL.

The gene calls are TRBV7-3 and TRBJ1-1; D gene ambiguous. This CDR3 has 14 residues. CDR1 is SGHTA, CDR2 FQGTGA, per germline. Trimming pared 3 bases from V and 6 bases from J, leaving 14 bases between. The CDR3 protein is CASSFPGINAEAFF. The CDR3 bases are TGTGCCAGCAGCTTTCCCGGGATAAACGCTGAAGCTTTCTTT.

This chain joins TRBV7-2 and TRBJ2-2, with 9 bases matching TRBD2. The CDR3 sequence is 13 residues long. With V trimmed by 11 bases and J by 1 base, 2 bases remained unmatched. Germline loops: CDR1 SGHTA, CDR2 FQGNSA. The CDR3 region is CAGLAQNTGELFF. The CDR3 DNA reads as TGTGCCGGACTAGCGCAGAACACCGGGGAGCTGTTTTTT.

V and J are TRBV4-3 and TRBJ2-7; 8 bases line up with TRBD1. Germline CDR1 and CDR2: LGHNA and YSLEER. Unmatched junction bases numbered 2, after V lost 0 bases and J lost 4 bases. The CDR3 is 14 residues long. This chain's CDR3 is CASSQEQGGYEQYF. The CDR3 nucleotides are TGCGCCAGCAGCCAAGAACAGGGGGGATACGAGCAGTACTTC.

This clone has a single count. The genes are TRBV2 and TRBJ2-5, with TRBD2 matching 9 bases. The germline V gene has CDR1 SNHLY and CDR2 FYNNEI. This CDR3 spans 16 amino acids. The trim removed 8 bases at V and 1 base at J, leaving 11 bases unmatched. The CDR3 is CASEPGWREGQETQYF. DNA of the CDR3: TGTGCCAGCGAACCAGGGTGGCGGGAGGGCCAAGAGACCCAGTACTTC.

The rearrangement uses TRBV28 and TRBJ1-3, with D possibly being TRBD1 (5 bases). The CDR3 sequence is 17 residues long. CDR1 and CDR2 (germline): MDHEN, SYDVKM. The V gene lost 7 bases and the J gene lost 0 bases, with 19 bases spanning the gap. The CDR3, as DNA: TGTGCCAGCAAACGACTCTTTCACAGGCTCTCTGGAAACACCATATATTTT. This translates into CASKRLFHRLSGNTIYF. The full variable domain, completed using reference TRBV28 and TRBJ1-3, is DVKVTQSSRYLVKRTGEKVFLECVQDMDHENMFWYRQDPGLGLRLIYFSYDVKMKEKGDIPEGYSVSREKKERFSLILESASTNQTSMYLCASKRLFHRLSGNTIYFGEGSWLTVV.

V and J are TRBV19 and TRBJ1-2, with no clear D. The V and J ends lost 3 bases and 8 bases respectively, with 16 bases between them. From germline, CDR1 is LNHDA and CDR2 SQIVND (reference sequence). CDR3 size: 14 residues. The CDR3 DNA reads TGTGCCAGTAGTATGGCCAGGTCCTCCTGGGGCTACACCTTC. Translated, it gives CASSMARSSWGYTF.

The chain uses TRBV7-9 and TRBJ2-5; 10 bases agree with TRBD2. CDR1 and CDR2 from the germline V gene are SEHNR and FQNEAQ (reference sequence). This CDR3 has 16 amino acids. Losses at the gene ends were 11 bases for V and 2 bases for J; bases not matched to a gene: 14. The CDR3 loop is CAGTLGYSGRQETQYF. The CDR3 DNA is TGTGCCGGGACCCTAGGTTATAGCGGGAGGCAAGAGACCCAGTACTTC.

The chain employs TRBV5-6 and TRBJ1-6, with 8 bases matching TRBD1. Looked up from germline, CDR1 is SGHDT and CDR2 is YYEEEE. CDR3 length: 16 residues. The V segment lost 7 bases and the J segment 7 bases; nucleotides outside the gene matches: 13. This chain's CDR3 is CASGLRVTGVNSPLHF. As DNA, the CDR3 is TGTGCCAGCGGCCTTAGGGTGACAGGGGTCAATTCACCCCTCCACTTT.

The V call is TRBV28, the J call TRBJ2-5, with D uncertain. CDR3 length: 13 amino acids. Germline V CDR1 and CDR2: MDHEN, SYDVKM. The ends were cut back, 7 bases at V and 7 bases at J, with 16 bases in the middle. In nucleotides, the CDR3 is TGTGCCAGCACAGGCCCCGTTATGGGGACCCAGTACTTC. This gives the protein CASTGPVMGTQYF. The full variable domain, with the rest looked up from reference TRBV28 and TRBJ2-5, is DVKVTQSSRYLVKRTGEKVFLECVQDMDHENMFWYRQDPGLGLRLIYFSYDVKMKEKGDIPEGYSVSREKKERFSLILESASTNQTSMYLCASTGPVMGTQYFGPGTRLLVL.

V gene TRBV10-3 combines with J gene TRBJ2-7; possibly TRBD1 for D (6 bases). V lost 2 bases and J lost 1, with 27 bases in between. Germline values: CDR1 ENHRY, CDR2 SYGVKD. The CDR3 sequence is 20 residues long. CDR3 coding DNA: TGTGCCATCAGTGAGAAAATAGGTGAGCCAGGGGATACCCCTTCCTACGAGCAGTACTTC. Encoded protein: CAISEKIGEPGDTPSYEQYF.

With respect to this clone: Other DNA sequences in the sample encode the same CDR3. This sequence joins TRBV4-2 and TRBJ1-2; tentative D call: TRBD1 (6 bases). The CDR3 consists of 14 residues. Germline V CDR1 and CDR2: LGHNA, YNFKEQ. V was cut by 0 bases and J by 5 bases, with 10 bases left in between. For the CDR3, the DNA is TGTGCCAGCAGCCAAGATCGGGACATATATGGCTACACCTTC. Translation: CASSQDRDIYGYTF.

The chain uses TRBV5-1 and TRBJ2-7; no clear D. V shed 4 bases and J shed 2 bases, with 7 bases lying between them. The length of the CDR3 is 12 residues. Germline V gene lookup returns CDR1 SGHRS and CDR2 YFSETQ. This CDR3 reads CASSSPTYEQYF. DNA of the CDR3: TGCGCCAGCAGCAGTCCTACCTACGAGCAGTACTTC.